The sequence of this T cell receptor (beta chain) was determined in a study of blood T cell repertoires in COVID-19. As originally analysed: Amplification of reference gene primers provided the estimated nucleated cell counts. TCRdb keeps only in-frame clones here, not all; method: immunoSEQ multiplex PCR. D and trimming come from the DNA, and the V and J calls and clone size come from that table. The sample has some 120,000 clones, 70% to 80% seen once; the top ten hold roughly 25%. This clone showed up many times. Additional DNA sequences in this sample encode the identical CDR3. Trimming stripped 9 bases from V and 0 bases from J, with 12 bases between. The CDR3 loop spans 15 amino acids. The germline V gene encodes CDR1 LNHDA and CDR2 SQIVND (reference sequence).

The chain recombines TRBV19 with TRBJ1-6; D unclear. The material sequenced was peripheral blood. The clonotype comes from a human donor in a cohort sampled during active COVID-19. The CDR3 DNA is TGTGCCAGACCCCCCACTGACTCCTATAATTCACCCCTCCACTTT. Residues: CARPPTDSYNSPLHF.